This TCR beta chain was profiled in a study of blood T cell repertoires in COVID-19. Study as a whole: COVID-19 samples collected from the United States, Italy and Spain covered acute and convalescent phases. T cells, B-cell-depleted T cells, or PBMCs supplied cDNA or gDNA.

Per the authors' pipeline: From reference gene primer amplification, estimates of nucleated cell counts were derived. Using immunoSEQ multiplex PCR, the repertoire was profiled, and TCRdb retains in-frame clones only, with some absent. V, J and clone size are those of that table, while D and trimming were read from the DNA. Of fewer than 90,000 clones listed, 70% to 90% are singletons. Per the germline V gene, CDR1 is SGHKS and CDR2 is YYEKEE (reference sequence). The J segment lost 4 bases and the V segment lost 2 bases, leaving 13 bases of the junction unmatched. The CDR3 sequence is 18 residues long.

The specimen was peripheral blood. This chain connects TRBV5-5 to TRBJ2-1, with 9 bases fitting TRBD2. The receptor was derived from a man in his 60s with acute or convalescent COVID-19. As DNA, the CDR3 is TGTGCCAGCAGCTTTGAGCGGGGGGACCGTCTCGGGTACAATGAGCAGTTCTTC. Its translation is CASSFERGDRLGYNEQFF.